The 23 T cell receptor beta chains listed next were all sequenced from one sample in a study of blood T cell repertoires in COVID-19. Here immunoSEQ multiplex PCR was the method, and the copy in TCRdb shows in-frame clones only, minus some. Of hundreds of thousands of clones in the sample, 87% were seen once. Sequenced input: PBMCs or T cells enriched from blood (not recorded which). Source of these receptors: a woman between 18 and 29 years old who had recovered from COVID-19.

This clone was recorded only once. V is TRBV5-1 and J is TRBJ1-6; maybe TRBD1 (5 bases). V shed 0 bases and J shed 9 bases, with 19 bases lying between them. The CDR3 loop spans 17 amino acids. Germline CDR1 is SGHRS and CDR2 is YFSETQ. CDR3 DNA sequence: TGCGCCAGCAGCTTGGTTGGGAACGGGCAGGGAAGTTCACCCCTCCACTTT. Protein: CASSLVGNGQGSSPLHF.

This chain links TRBV19 with TRBJ1-2; D unclear. The V gene lost 2 bases and the J gene lost 5 bases, with 12 bases spanning the gap. The germline V gene has CDR1 LNHDA and CDR2 SQIVND (reference sequence). This CDR3 spans 14 amino acids. CDR3 residues: CASSIIGGSYGYTF. The CDR3 region has the DNA TGTGCCAGTAGTATAATTGGAGGGAGTTATGGCTACACCTTC. Drawing the rest from reference TRBV19 and TRBJ1-2, the complete variable domain is DGGITQSPKYLFRKEGQNVTLSCEQNLNHDAMYWYRQDPGQGLRLIYYSQIVNDFQKGDIAEGYSVSREKKESFPLTVTSAQKNPTAFYLCASSIIGGSYGYTFGSGTRLTVV.

This clone showed up just once. The rearrangement uses TRBV18 and TRBJ1-2; D is unresolved. V lost 2 bases, J lost 2 bases, and 12 bases lay in between. This CDR3 comprises 15 residues. From germline, CDR1 is KGHSH and CDR2 LQKENI. CDR3 DNA sequence: TGTGCCAGCTCACCAAGGTCAGACATCAACTATGGCTACACCTTC. Its protein is CASSPRSDINYGYTF.

The V gene is TRBV19, the J gene TRBJ1-1, with 10 bases identical to TRBD1. The CDR3 extends over 14 amino acids. Per germline, CDR1 LNHDA and CDR2 SQIVND (reference sequence). Trimming cost V 4 bases and J 4 bases; bases outside gene matches: 3. CDR3 protein: CASSTGQGGTEAFF. In DNA form, the CDR3 reads TGTGCCAGTAGTACCGGACAGGGGGGCACTGAAGCTTTCTTT.

The chain joins TRBV6-5 to TRBJ1-5; TRBD1 matches at 8 bases. V lost 0 bases and J lost 6; bases outside the gene matches: 4. This CDR3 spans 15 amino acids. The germline V gene encodes CDR1 MNHEY and CDR2 SVGAGI. The CDR3: CASSYSSTGGQPQHF. CDR3 nucleotide sequence: TGTGCCAGCAGTTACTCGAGCACAGGGGGTCAGCCCCAGCATTTT.

The V and J genes are TRBV9 and TRBJ2-7, with D possibly matching TRBD2 (5 bases). This CDR3 has 19 residues. Trimming stripped 4 bases from V and 3 bases from J, with 29 bases between. Germline CDR1 and CDR2: SGDLS and YYNGEE. CDR3 sequence (DNA): TGTGCCAGCAGCCCCCGGGGAACCCGACTAATCGAACGAGGCTACGAGCAGTACTTC. Translation gives CASSPRGTRLIERGYEQYF.

This chain joins TRBV5-1 and TRBJ2-3, with TRBD2 matching 12 bases. CDR1 and CDR2 from the germline V gene are SGHRS and YFSETQ. This CDR3 spans 16 amino acids. The V and J ends lost 4 bases and 1 base, in that order; junction bases with no gene match: 4. Written as DNA, the CDR3 is TGCGCCAGCAGCCTCCGACTAGCGGGAGGCACAGATACGCAGTATTTT. It encodes CASSLRLAGGTDTQYF.

This rearrangement joins TRBV5-1 to TRBJ2-6, with 8 nucleotides matching TRBD2. Germline CDR1 and CDR2: SGHRS and YFSETQ. Trimming took 3 bases from V and 4 from J; bases not matched to a gene: 12. CDR3 length: 18 residues. The CDR3 DNA reads as TGCGCCAGCAGCTGCGACGGGAGGGCCCTCTTAGGGGCCAACGTCCTGACTTTC. Translation gives CASSCDGRALLGANVLTF.

The chain employs TRBV28 and TRBJ2-1; the match to TRBD2 covers 11 bases. The CDR3 runs to 17 residues. Losses at the gene ends were 10 bases for V and 0 bases for J; bases not matched to a gene: 11. Germline assignment: CDR1 MDHEN and CDR2 SYDVKM. This chain's CDR3 is CATHVTSGALSYNEQFF. In nucleotides, the CDR3 is TGTGCCACCCATGTGACTAGCGGGGCCCTCTCCTACAATGAGCAGTTCTTC.

The V call is TRBV7-9, the J call TRBJ2-2, with D possibly TRBD1 on 6 matching bases. The V and J ends lost 4 bases and 2 bases respectively, with 11 bases between them. Germline-derived CDR1 and CDR2 are SEHNR and FQNEAQ (reference sequence). The CDR3 is made up of 15 amino acids. DNA for the CDR3: TGTGCCAGCAGCTCCTACAGGGCTAACACCGGGGAGCTGTTTTTT. This gives the protein CASSSYRANTGELFF.

V is TRBV6-5 and J is TRBJ1-5; possible D gene TRBD1, 6 bases. Germline V CDR1 and CDR2: MNHEY, SVGAGI. The CDR3 consists of 14 residues. V shed 7 bases and J shed 5 bases, with 15 bases lying between them. The CDR3 protein is CASTGTNGDQPQHF. The CDR3, as DNA: TGTGCCAGCACCGGGACAAATGGCGATCAGCCCCAGCATTTT.

V is TRBV4-2 and J is TRBJ2-7, with D perhaps TRBD2 (5 bases). Per the germline V gene, CDR1 is LGHNA and CDR2 is YNFKEQ. V was shortened by 0 bases and J by 0 bases, with 15 bases between the two germline ends. CDR3 length equals 17 residues. CDR3 protein: CASSQDRRTFSSYEQYF. The CDR3 nucleotides read TGTGCCAGCAGCCAAGATCGGAGGACGTTCAGCTCCTACGAGCAGTACTTC.

The gene calls are TRBV5-4 and TRBJ1-2; TRBD1 matches at 8 bases. This CDR3 spans 16 amino acids. Germline CDR1 and CDR2: SGHNT and YYREEE (reference sequence). Trimming at V came to 0 bases and at J to 4 bases, leaving 8 bases not matched to a gene. CDR3 in DNA: TGTGCCAGCAGCTTGGCCGCGACAGGGGTGGGCTATGGCTACACCTTC. Translating it yields CASSLAATGVGYGYTF.

This clone was detected only a few times. The J gene is TRBJ2-1, the V gene TRBV24-1; 10 positions match TRBD2. The J segment lost 2 bases and the V segment lost 3 bases, leaving 3 bases of the junction unmatched. Germline CDR1 and CDR2: KGHDR and SFDVKD. The CDR3 is 16 amino acids. CDR3 DNA: TGTGCCACCAGTGATGCCGGGACTAGCGCCTACAATGAGCAGTTCTTC. This translates into CATSDAGTSAYNEQFF.

This clone has more than one count but fewer than ten. This rearrangement joins TRBV3-1 (or the pseudogene TRBV3-2) to TRBJ1-1; weak D call: TRBD1 (6 bases). CDR3 size: 14 residues. CDR1 is LGHDT, CDR2 YNNKEL, per germline (reference sequence). The V end lost 3 bases, the J end lost 4 bases, and 12 bases lay between the germline ends. CDR3 coding DNA: TGTGCCAGCAGCCAGAACAGGGCGGGCACTGAAGCTTTCTTT. This translates into CASSQNRAGTEAFF.

This chain links TRBV19 with TRBJ1-2; TRBD1 aligns across 7 bases. This CDR3 contains 14 residues. Germline V gene lookup returns CDR1 LNHDA and CDR2 SQIVND (reference sequence). J was trimmed by 4 bases and V by 3 bases; bases with no gene match: 5. The DNA of the CDR3 is TGTGCCAGTAGTATCAAAAGACAGGGCTATGGCTACACCTTC. It codes for CASSIKRQGYGYTF. Full variable domain (outside the CDR3, taken from reference TRBV19 and TRBJ1-2): DGGITQSPKYLFRKEGQNVTLSCEQNLNHDAMYWYRQDPGQGLRLIYYSQIVNDFQKGDIAEGYSVSREKKESFPLTVTSAQKNPTAFYLCASSIKRQGYGYTFGSGTRLTVV.

The chain has TRBV5-1 and TRBJ2-4, with 10 bases aligning to TRBD2. Germline V gives CDR1 SGHRS, CDR2 YFSETQ. Germline trimming cut 6 bases from V and 1 base from J; bases unmatched to any gene: 10. CDR3 size: 17 residues. CDR3 in DNA: TGCGCCAGCACAAGCGGGGGGGCCTTCGCGGCCAAAAACATTCAGTACTTC. Its translation: CASTSGGAFAAKNIQYF.

The chain recombines TRBV19 with TRBJ1-1; no firm D call. The CDR3 totals 16 residues. CDR1 and CDR2 from the germline V gene are LNHDA and SQIVND (reference sequence). Trimming removed 11 bases at V and 7 bases at J, with 29 bases between. The CDR3 DNA is TGTGCCTCTGAATCGGGGTTCAAGGGAATGGGTTATGAAGCTTTCTTT. Translated: CASESGFKGMGYEAFF.

The chain carries TRBV18 and TRBJ1-5; D might be TRBD1 (6 bases). The CDR3 is made up of 13 amino acids. V was shortened by 3 bases and J by 8 bases, with 11 bases between the two germline ends. From germline, CDR1 is KGHSH and CDR2 LQKENI. The CDR3 sequence is CASSPRGLEPQHF. In DNA form, the CDR3 reads TGTGCCAGCTCACCCAGGGGTCTGGAGCCCCAGCATTTT.

This chain uses TRBV6-5 with TRBJ1-3; D not certain. The V gene lost 0 bases and the J gene lost 1 base, with 4 bases spanning the gap. Germline V gene data show CDR1 as MNHEY and CDR2 as SVGAGI. This CDR3 has 14 residues. CDR3 DNA: TGTGCCAGCAGTTACTCGAGGTCTGGAAACACCATATATTTT. Translation gives CASSYSRSGNTIYF.

V usage is TRBV27 and J usage is TRBJ1-5; 9 bases are shared with TRBD1. This CDR3 comprises 16 residues. The germline gives CDR1 MNHEY, CDR2 SMNVEV (reference sequence). J lost 5 bases, V lost 5 bases, and 10 bases had no gene match. The CDR3 sequence is CASSPDSQGADQPQHF. CDR3 bases: TGTGCCAGCAGTCCAGATTCACAGGGGGCGGATCAGCCCCAGCATTTT.

The CDR3 region is CASSPQNRAEQFF. CDR3 sequence (DNA): TGTGCCAGCAGTCCACAAAACAGGGCTGAGCAGTTCTTC. This rearrangement joins TRBV25-1 to TRBJ2-1, with D possibly TRBD1 on 6 matching bases. CDR1 is MGHDK, CDR2 SYGVNS, per germline. This CDR3 is 13 amino acids long. V lost 5 bases, J lost 9 bases, and 14 bases lay in between.

V gene TRBV25-1 combines with J gene TRBJ2-7, with 8 bases matching TRBD2. The CDR3 consists of 14 residues. Germline assignment: CDR1 MGHDK and CDR2 SYGVNS. With 2 bases clipped from V and 3 bases from J, the junction kept 3 bases outside the gene matches. Written as DNA, the CDR3 is TGTGCCAGCAGTGAACCGGGACTAGACTACGAGCAGTACTTC. Protein product: CASSEPGLDYEQYF.